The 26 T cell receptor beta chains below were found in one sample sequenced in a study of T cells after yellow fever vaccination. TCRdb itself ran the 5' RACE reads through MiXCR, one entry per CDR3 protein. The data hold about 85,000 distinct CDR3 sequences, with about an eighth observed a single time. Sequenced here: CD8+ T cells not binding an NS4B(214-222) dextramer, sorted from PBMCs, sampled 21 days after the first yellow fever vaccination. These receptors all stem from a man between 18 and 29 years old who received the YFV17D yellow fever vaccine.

CDR3 sequence: CASSQVPGEADTQYF. The CDR3 DNA sequence: TGCGCCAGCAGCCAAGTCCCAGGGGAGGCAGATACGCAGTATTTT. V is TRBV4-1 and J is TRBJ2-3, with D perhaps matching TRBD1 or TRBD2 (6 bases each). Trimming stripped 1 base from V and 4 bases from J, with 12 bases between. The CDR3 contains 15 residues. Germline loops: CDR1 MGHRA, CDR2 YSYEKL.

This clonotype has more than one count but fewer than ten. The CDR3 DNA follows: TGTGCCAGCAGTCATCCGGGACGGACTACCTACGAGCAGTACTTC. Translated: CASSHPGRTTYEQYF. V usage is TRBV7-9 and J usage is TRBJ2-7; D is possibly TRBD2 (6 bases). CDR1 is SEHNR, CDR2 FQNEAQ, per germline (reference sequence). This CDR3 comprises 15 residues. The V end lost 6 bases, the J end lost 2 bases, and 17 bases lay between the germline ends.

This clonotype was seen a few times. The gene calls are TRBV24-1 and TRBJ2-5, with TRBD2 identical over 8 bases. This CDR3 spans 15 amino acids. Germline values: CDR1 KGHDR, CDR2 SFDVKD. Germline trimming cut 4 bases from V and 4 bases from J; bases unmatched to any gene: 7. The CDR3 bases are TGTGCCACCAGTGACCAACGGACTAGCCGAGAGACCCAGTACTTC. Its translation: CATSDQRTSRETQYF.

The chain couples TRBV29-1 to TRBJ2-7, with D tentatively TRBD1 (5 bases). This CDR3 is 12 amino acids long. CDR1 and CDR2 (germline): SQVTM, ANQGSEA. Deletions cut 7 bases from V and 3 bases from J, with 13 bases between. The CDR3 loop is CSAVTAIYEQYF. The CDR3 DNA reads TGCAGCGCCGTGACAGCCATCTACGAGCAGTACTTC.

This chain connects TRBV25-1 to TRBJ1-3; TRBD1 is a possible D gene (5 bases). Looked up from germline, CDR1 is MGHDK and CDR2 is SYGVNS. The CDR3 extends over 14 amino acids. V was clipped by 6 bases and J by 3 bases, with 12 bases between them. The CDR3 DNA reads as TGTGCCAGCAGCGAAACAGGATATGGAAACACCATATATTTT. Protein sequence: CASSETGYGNTIYF.

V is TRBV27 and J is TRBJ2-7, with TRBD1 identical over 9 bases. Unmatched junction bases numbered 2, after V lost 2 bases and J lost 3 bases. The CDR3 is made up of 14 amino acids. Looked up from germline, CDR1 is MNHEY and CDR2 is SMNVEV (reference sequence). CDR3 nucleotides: TGTGCCAGCAGTTTACGGGGACAGGGCTACGAGCAGTACTTC. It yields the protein CASSLRGQGYEQYF.

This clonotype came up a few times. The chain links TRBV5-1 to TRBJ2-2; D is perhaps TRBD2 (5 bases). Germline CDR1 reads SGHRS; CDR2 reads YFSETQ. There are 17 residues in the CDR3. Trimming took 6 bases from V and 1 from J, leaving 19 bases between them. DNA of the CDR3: TGCGCCAGCAACCCCGGGGTCCGGGGTCAGAACACCGGGGAGCTGTTTTTT. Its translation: CASNPGVRGQNTGELFF.

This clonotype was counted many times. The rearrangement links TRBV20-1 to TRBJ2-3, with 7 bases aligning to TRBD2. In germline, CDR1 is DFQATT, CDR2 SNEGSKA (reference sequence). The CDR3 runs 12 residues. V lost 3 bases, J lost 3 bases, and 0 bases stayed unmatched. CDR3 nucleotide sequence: TGCAGTGCTAGCGGGGGGACAGATACGCAGTATTTT. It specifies CSASGGTDTQYF.

CDR3 nucleotide sequence: TGTGCCAGCAGCCGGCAACTGGTGGCCTACAATGAGCAGTTCTTC. Protein: CASSRQLVAYNEQFF. The chain carries TRBV5-5 and TRBJ2-1; no firm D call. V was trimmed by 4 bases and J by 2 bases, leaving 13 bases between them. This CDR3 is 15 amino acids long. Germline CDR1 and CDR2: SGHKS and YYEKEE (reference sequence).

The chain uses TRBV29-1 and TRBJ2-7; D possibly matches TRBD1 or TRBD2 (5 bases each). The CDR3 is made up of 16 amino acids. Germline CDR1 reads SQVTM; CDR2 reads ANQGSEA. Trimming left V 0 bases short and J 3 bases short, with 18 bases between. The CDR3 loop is CSVEERGANADYEQYF. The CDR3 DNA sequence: TGCAGCGTTGAAGAAAGAGGGGCGAATGCAGACTACGAGCAGTACTTC.

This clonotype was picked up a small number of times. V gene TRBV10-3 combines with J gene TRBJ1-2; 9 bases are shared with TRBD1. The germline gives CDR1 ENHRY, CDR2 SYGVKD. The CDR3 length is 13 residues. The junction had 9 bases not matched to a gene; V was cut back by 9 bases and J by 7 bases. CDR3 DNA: TGTGCCATTTATGCGACAGGGGGAAGTGGCTACACCTTC. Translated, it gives CAIYATGGSGYTF.

CDR3 loop: CASSPGTRIYEQYV. CDR3 DNA sequence: TGTGCCAGCAGCCCCGGGACTAGAATTTACGAGCAGTACGTC. The chain has TRBV7-9 and TRBJ2-7; 8 nucleotides match TRBD2. Germline CDR1 SEHNR, CDR2 FQNEAQ (reference sequence). V lost 5 bases to trimming and J lost 4 bases; unmatched junction nucleotides: 7. This CDR3 contains 14 residues.

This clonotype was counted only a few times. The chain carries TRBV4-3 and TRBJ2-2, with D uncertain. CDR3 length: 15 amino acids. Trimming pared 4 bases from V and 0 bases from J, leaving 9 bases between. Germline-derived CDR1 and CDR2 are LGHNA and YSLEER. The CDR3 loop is CASSPTVANTGELFF. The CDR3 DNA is TGCGCCAGCAGCCCGACTGTAGCGAACACCGGGGAGCTGTTTTTT.

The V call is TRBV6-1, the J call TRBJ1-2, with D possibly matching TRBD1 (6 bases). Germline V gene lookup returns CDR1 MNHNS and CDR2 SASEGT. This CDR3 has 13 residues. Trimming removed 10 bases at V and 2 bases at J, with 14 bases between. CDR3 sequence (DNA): TGTGCCACCCGCCAGGGGAACAACTATGGCTACACCTTC. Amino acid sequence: CATRQGNNYGYTF.

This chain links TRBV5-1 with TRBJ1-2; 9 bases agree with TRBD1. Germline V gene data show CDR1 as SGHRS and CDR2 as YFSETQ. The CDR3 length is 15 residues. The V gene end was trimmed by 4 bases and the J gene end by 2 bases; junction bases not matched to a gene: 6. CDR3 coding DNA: TGCGCCAGCAGCCCAAGCGGGACAGGGAACTATGGCTACACCTTC. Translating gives CASSPSGTGNYGYTF.

The DNA for the CDR3 is TGTGCCAGCAGTTACGACAGGGTCAGCTTGCTTTATGGCTACACCTTC. Its protein product is CASSYDRVSLLYGYTF. The rearrangement links TRBV6-5 to TRBJ1-2; 7 bases line up with TRBD1. The CDR3 is 16 amino acids. The V gene's germline CDR1 is MNHEY and CDR2 SVGAGI. J gave up 5 bases and V 2 bases, and 11 bases lay outside the gene matches.

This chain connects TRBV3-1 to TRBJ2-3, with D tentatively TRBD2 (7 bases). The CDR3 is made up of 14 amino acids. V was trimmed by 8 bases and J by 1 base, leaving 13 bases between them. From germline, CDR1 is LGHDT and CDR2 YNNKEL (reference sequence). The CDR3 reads CASSKGGRTDTQYF. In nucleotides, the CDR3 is TGTGCCAGCTCGAAGGGGGGGCGCACAGATACGCAGTATTTT.

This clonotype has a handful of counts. Here the CDR3 reads CASSEASHRPNPNSYTF. DNA for the CDR3: TGTGCCAGCAGTGAAGCTTCGCACAGGCCTAACCCTAATAGCTACACCTTC. The chain has TRBV2 and TRBJ1-2; perhaps TRBD1 as D (5 bases). There are 17 residues in the CDR3. V was trimmed by 0 bases and J by 9 bases, leaving 23 bases between them. Per the germline V gene, CDR1 is SNHLY and CDR2 is FYNNEI.

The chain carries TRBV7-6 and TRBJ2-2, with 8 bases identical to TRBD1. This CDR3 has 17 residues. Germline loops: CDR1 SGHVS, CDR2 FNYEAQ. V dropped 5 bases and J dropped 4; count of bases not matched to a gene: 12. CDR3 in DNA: TGTGCCAGCAGCCGTCTGGAGGGGGGACAGGTCACCGGGGAGCTGTTTTTT. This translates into CASSRLEGGQVTGELFF.

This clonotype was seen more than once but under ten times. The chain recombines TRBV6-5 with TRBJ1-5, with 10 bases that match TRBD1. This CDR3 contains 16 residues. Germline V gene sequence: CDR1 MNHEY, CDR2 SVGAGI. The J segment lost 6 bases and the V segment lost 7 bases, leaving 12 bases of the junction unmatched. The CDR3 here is CASIKSVTGGGQPQHF. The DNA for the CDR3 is TGTGCCAGCATTAAGTCCGTGACAGGGGGCGGTCAGCCCCAGCATTTT.

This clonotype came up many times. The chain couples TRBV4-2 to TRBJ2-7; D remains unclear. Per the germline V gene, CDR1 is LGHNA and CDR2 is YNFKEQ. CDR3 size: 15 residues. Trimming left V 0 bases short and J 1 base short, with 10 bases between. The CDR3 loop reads CASSQELAQSYEQYF. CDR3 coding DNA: TGTGCCAGCAGCCAAGAGCTGGCGCAGTCCTACGAGCAGTACTTC.

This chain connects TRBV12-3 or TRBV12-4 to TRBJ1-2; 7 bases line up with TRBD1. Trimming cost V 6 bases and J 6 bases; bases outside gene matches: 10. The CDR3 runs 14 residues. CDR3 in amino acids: CASRTTGVGNGYTF. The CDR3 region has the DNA TGTGCCAGCAGAACTACAGGGGTCGGCAATGGCTACACCTTC.

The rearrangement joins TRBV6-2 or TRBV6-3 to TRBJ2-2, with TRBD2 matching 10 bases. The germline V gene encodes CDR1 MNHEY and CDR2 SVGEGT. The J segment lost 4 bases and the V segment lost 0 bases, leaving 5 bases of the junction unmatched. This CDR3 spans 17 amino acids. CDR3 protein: CASSYSISGGATGELFF. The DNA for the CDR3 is TGTGCCAGCAGTTACTCGATAAGCGGGGGGGCCACCGGGGAGCTGTTTTTT.

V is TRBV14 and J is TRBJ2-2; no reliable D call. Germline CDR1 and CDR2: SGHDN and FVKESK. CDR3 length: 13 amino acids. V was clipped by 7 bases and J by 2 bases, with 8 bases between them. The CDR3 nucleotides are TGTGCCAGCACCGCAGACAACACCGGGGAGCTGTTTTTT. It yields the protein CASTADNTGELFF.

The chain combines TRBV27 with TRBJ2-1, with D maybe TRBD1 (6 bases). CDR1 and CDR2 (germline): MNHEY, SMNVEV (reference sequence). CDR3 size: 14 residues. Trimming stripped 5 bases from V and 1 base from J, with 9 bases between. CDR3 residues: CASSAQGSYNEQFF. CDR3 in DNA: TGTGCCAGCAGTGCACAGGGATCCTACAATGAGCAGTTCTTC.

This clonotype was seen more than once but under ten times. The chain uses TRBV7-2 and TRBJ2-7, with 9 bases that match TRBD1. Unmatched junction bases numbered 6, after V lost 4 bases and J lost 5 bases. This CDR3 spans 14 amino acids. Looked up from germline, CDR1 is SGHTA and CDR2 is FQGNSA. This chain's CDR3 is CASSSGTGIHEQYF. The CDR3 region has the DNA TGTGCCAGCAGCTCCGGGACAGGGATCCACGAGCAGTACTTC.